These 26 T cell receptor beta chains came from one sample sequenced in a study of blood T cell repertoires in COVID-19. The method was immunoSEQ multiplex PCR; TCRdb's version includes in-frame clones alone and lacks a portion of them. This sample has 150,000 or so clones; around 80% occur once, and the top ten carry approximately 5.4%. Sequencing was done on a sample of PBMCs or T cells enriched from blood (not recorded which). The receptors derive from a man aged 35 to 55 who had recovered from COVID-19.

CDR3 residues: CASSNSPSPNTGELFF. The CDR3 region has the DNA TGTGCCAGCAGCAATTCCCCTAGTCCGAACACCGGGGAGCTGTTTTTT. The rearrangement links TRBV21-1 to TRBJ2-2; the table calls TRBD2, which could not be checked here. TRBV21-1 is designated a pseudogene. This CDR3 region has 16 residues.

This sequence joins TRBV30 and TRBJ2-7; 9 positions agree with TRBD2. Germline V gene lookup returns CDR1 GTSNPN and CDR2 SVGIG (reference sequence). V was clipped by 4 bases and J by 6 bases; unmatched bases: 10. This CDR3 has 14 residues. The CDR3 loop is CAWTGAGGQGEQYF. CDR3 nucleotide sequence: TGTGCCTGGACCGGCGCGGGGGGGCAGGGCGAGCAGTACTTC.

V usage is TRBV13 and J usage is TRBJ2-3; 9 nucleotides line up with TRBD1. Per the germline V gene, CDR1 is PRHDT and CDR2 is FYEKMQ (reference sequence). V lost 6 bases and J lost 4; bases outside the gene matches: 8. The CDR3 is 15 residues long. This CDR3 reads CASRPGTGHPDTQYF. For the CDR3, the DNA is TGTGCCAGCAGGCCCGGGACAGGGCATCCAGATACGCAGTATTTT.

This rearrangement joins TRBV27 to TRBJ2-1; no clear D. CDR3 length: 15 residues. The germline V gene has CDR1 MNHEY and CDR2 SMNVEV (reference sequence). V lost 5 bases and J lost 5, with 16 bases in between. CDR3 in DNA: TGTGCCAGCAGTCCAATGTCGTGGCCGAACAATGAGCAGTTCTTC. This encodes CASSPMSWPNNEQFF.

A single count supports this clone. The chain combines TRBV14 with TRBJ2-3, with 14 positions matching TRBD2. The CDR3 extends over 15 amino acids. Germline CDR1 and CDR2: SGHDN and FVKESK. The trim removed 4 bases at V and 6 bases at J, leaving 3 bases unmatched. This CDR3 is CASSPTSGGADTQYF. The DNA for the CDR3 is TGTGCCAGCAGCCCGACTAGCGGGGGGGCGGATACGCAGTATTTT.

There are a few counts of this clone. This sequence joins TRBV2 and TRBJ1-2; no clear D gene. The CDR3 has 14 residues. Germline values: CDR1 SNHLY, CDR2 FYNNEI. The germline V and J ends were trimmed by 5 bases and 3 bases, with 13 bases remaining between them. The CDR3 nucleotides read TGTGCCAGCAGTCCCCGGGGTTCCTACTATGGCTACACCTTC. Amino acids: CASSPRGSYYGYTF.

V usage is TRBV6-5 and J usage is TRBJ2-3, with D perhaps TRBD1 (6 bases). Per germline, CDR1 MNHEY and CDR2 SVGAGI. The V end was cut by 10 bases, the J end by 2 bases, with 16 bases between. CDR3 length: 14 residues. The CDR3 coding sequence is TGTGCCACCAGCCGGAACAGGGACACAGATACGCAGTATTTT. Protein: CATSRNRDTDTQYF.

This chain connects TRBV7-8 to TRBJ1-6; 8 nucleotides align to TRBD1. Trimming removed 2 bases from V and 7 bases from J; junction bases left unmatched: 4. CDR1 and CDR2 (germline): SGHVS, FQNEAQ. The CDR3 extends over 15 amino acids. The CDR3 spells CASSLQGAGNSPLHF. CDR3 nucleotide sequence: TGTGCCAGCAGCTTACAGGGGGCGGGCAATTCACCCCTCCACTTT.

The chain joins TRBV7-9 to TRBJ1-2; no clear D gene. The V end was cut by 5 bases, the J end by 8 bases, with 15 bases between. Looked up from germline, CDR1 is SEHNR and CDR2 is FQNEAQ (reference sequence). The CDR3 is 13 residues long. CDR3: CASSLELVRGYTF. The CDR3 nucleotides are TGTGCCAGCAGCCTAGAACTAGTTCGGGGCTACACCTTC.

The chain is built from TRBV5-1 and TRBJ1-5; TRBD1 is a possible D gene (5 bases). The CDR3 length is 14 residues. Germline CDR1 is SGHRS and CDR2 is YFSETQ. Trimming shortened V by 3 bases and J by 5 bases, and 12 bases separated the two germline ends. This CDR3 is CASSWGGMDQPQHF. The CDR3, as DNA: TGCGCCAGCAGCTGGGGGGGGATGGATCAGCCCCAGCATTTT.

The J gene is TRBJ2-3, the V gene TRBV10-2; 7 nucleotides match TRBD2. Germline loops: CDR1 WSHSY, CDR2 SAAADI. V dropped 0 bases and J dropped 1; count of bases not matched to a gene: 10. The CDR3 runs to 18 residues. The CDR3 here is CASSESSGRGGGTDTQYF. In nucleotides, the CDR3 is TGCGCCAGCAGTGAGTCGAGTGGCCGGGGAGGGGGCACAGATACGCAGTATTTT.

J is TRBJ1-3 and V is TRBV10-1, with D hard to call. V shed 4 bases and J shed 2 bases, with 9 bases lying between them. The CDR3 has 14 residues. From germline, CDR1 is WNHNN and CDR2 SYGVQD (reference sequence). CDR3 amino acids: CASSGRRPGNTIYF. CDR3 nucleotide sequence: TGCGCCAGCAGTGGGAGACGCCCTGGAAACACCATATATTTT.

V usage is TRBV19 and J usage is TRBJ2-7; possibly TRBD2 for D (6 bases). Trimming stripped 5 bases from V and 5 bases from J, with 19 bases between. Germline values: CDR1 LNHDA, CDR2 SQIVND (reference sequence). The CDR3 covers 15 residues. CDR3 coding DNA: TGTGCCAGTAGTCGCAAGGAGGGGTGGTACAACGAGCAGTACTTC. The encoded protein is CASSRKEGWYNEQYF.

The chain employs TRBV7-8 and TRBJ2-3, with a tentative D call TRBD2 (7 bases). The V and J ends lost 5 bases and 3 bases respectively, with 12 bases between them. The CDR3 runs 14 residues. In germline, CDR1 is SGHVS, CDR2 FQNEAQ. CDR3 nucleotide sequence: TGTGCCAGCAGCCCACGGGGGGCGACAGATACGCAGTATTTT. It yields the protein CASSPRGATDTQYF.

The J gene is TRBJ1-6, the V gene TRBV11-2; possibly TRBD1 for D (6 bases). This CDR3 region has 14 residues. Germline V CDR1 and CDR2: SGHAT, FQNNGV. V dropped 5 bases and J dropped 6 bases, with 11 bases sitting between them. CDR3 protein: CASSEQGGNSPLHF. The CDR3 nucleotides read TGTGCCAGCAGCGAACAGGGTGGTAATTCACCCCTCCACTTT.

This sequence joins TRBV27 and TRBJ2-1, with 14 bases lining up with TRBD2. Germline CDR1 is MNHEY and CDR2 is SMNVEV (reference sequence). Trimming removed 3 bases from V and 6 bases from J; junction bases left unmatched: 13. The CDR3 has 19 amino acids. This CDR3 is CASSFRLAGGQGSGNEQFF. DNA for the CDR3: TGTGCCAGCAGTTTCCGACTAGCGGGGGGGCAGGGATCGGGCAATGAGCAGTTCTTC.

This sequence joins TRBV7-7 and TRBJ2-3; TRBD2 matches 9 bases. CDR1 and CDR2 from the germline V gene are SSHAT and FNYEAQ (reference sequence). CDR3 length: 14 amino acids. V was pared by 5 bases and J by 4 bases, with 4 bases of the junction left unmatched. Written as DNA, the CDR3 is TGTGCCAGCAGCCCGGGACTAGCCGCAGATACGCAGTATTTT. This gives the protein CASSPGLAADTQYF. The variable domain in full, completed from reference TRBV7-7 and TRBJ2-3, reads GAGVSQSPRYKVTKRGQDVTLRCDPISSHATLYWYQQALGQGPEFLTYFNYEAQPDKSGLPSDRFSAERPEGSISTLTIQRTEQRDSAMYRCASSPGLAADTQYFGPGTRLTVL.

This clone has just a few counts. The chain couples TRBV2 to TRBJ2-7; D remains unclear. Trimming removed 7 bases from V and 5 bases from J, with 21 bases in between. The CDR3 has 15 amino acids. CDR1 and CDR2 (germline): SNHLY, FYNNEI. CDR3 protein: CASIWPGDGANEQYF. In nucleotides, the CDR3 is TGTGCCAGCATCTGGCCCGGAGACGGAGCTAACGAGCAGTACTTC.

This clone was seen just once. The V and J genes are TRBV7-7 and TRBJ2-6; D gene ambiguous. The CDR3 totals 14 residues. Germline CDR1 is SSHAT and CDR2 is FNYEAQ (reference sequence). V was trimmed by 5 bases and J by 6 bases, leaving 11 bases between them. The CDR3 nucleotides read TGTGCCAGCAGCAATTCGGTCGAGGCCAACGTCCTGACTTTC. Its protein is CASSNSVEANVLTF. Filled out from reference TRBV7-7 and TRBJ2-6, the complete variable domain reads GAGVSQSPRYKVTKRGQDVTLRCDPISSHATLYWYQQALGQGPEFLTYFNYEAQPDKSGLPSDRFSAERPEGSISTLTIQRTEQRDSAMYRCASSNSVEANVLTFGAGSRLTVL.

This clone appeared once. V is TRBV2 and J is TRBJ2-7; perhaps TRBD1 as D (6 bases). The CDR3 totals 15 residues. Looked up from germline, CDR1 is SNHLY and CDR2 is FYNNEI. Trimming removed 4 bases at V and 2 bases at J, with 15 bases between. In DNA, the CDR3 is TGTGCCAGCAGTGGAGGTGGCAGGGGACCCTACGAGCAGTACTTC. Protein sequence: CASSGGGRGPYEQYF.

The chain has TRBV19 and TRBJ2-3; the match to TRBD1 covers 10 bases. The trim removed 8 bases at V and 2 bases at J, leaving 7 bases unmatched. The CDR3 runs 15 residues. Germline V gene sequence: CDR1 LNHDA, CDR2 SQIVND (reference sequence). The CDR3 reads CASRTDRGSTDTQYF. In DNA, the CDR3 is TGTGCCAGTCGCACGGACAGGGGGTCCACAGATACGCAGTATTTT.

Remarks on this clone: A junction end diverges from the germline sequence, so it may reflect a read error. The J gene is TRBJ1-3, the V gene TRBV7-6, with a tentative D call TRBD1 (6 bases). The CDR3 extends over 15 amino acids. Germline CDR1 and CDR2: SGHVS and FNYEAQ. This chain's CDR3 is CASSIAGGAGNTIYF. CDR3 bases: TGTGCCAGCAGCATAGCGGGGGGGGCCGGAAACACCATATATTTT.

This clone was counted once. DNA for the CDR3: TGTGCCAGCAGCCTCTCCGGGACTAGCGGGGGGGCGAAGTTCTTC. Translation: CASSLSGTSGGAKFF. The genes are TRBV5-6 and TRBJ2-1; 16 bases fit TRBD2. The CDR3 runs to 15 residues. Germline CDR1 is SGHDT and CDR2 is YYEEEE. With V trimmed by 4 bases and J by 14 bases, 9 bases remained unmatched.

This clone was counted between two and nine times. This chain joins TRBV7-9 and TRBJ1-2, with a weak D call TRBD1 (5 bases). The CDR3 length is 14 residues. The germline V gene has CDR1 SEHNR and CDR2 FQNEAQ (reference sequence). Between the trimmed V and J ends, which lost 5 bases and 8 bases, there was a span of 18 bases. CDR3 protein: CASSPETASGGYTF. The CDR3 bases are TGTGCCAGCAGCCCGGAGACAGCTTCCGGGGGCTACACCTTC.

CDR3 bases: TGTGCCACCAGCACTGGGGGGGGTCCCCAGCATTTT. It yields the protein CATSTGGGPQHF. The chain combines TRBV24-1 with TRBJ1-5; possibly TRBD1 for D (5 bases). Per the germline V gene, CDR1 is KGHDR and CDR2 is SFDVKD. V lost 7 bases to trimming and J lost 10 bases, with 13 bases between them. CDR3 length equals 12 residues.

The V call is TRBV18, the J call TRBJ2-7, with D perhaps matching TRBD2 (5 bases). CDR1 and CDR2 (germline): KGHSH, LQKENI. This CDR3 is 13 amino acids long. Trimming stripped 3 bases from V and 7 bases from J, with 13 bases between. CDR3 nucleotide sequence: TGTGCCAGCTCACCTGCCGGGATCGGGGAGCAGTACGTC. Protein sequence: CASSPAGIGEQYV.